The entry below describes one TCR beta chain. Its antigen is unknown. Each donor supplied around 9.9 milliliters of peripheral blood. The germline V and J ends were trimmed by 2 bases and 0 bases, with 13 bases remaining between them. The CDR3 is made up of 16 amino acids. CDR1 SEHNR and CDR2 FQNEAQ come from the germline V gene (reference sequence). Combining a sample-barcoded 5' primer with a J-beta primer mix, a second PCR ran for about 7 to 11 cycles. TCRdb itself ran the 5' RACE reads through MiXCR, one entry per CDR3 protein. This sample has over a million distinct CDR3 sequences; approximately 60% occur once, and the top ten carry 5% to 7%. This record comes from a study of blood T cells in healthy people across ages. Study-wide context: T cells yielded about one barcoded beta molecule per two cells through template switching.

General study findings and limits: Long-lived and aged donors differed, with more naive CD4+ cells and higher diversity in the long-lived. The recorded TCR beta diversity per million T cells decreased in a roughly linear manner with age.

Sequencing was carried out using blood. The V and J genes are TRBV7-9 and TRBJ1-1; a weak D match, TRBD1 (6 bases). The sequence derives from a man younger than 35 in good health. CDR3: CASSLTPGHLNTEAFF. The CDR3 coding sequence is TGTGCCAGCAGCTTAACCCCGGGACACTTGAACACTGAAGCTTTCTTT.